One sample yielded the 10 T cell receptor beta chains listed below, sequenced in a study of blood T cell repertoires in COVID-19. TCRdb keeps only in-frame clones here, not all; method: immunoSEQ multiplex PCR. The sample contains roughly 55,000 clones, roughly four fifths of which appear only once. The sequenced material came from peripheral blood. Every receptor here comes from a woman aged 55 to 70 with acute or convalescent COVID-19.

This chain joins TRBV3-1 (or the pseudogene TRBV3-2) and TRBJ1-4; D gene ambiguous. Germline loops: CDR1 LGHDT, CDR2 YNNKEL (reference sequence). The CDR3 runs to 15 residues. Between the trimmed V and J ends, which lost 4 bases and 0 bases, there was a span of 9 bases. CDR3 coding DNA: TGTGCCAGCAGCCGGGCCGCTCCAACTAATGAAAAACTGTTTTTT. It is translated as CASSRAAPTNEKLFF.

V gene TRBV24-1 combines with J gene TRBJ1-2; weak D call: TRBD1 (5 bases). Germline lookup yields CDR1 KGHDR and CDR2 SFDVKD. Trimming pared 2 bases from V and 8 bases from J, leaving 5 bases between. This CDR3 has 11 amino acids. This CDR3 is CATSDSGGYTF. In DNA, the CDR3 is TGTGCCACCAGTGATTCAGGGGGCTACACCTTC.

The chain couples TRBV19 to TRBJ1-5, with 9 bases aligning to TRBD1. The germline V gene has CDR1 LNHDA and CDR2 SQIVND (reference sequence). V shed 7 bases, J shed 1 base, and the junction held 14 bases outside the gene matches. This CDR3 is 18 amino acids long. For the CDR3, the DNA is TGTGCCAGTATCCCGGGGACAGGGCGCGGATCGAGCAATCAGCCCCAGCATTTT. As protein: CASIPGTGRGSSNQPQHF.

The CDR3 region is CASSWTQRDTIYF. Written as DNA, the CDR3 is TGTGCCAGCAGCTGGACTCAGCGAGACACCATATATTTT. This chain links TRBV11-2 with TRBJ1-3, with D uncertain. Looked up from germline, CDR1 is SGHAT and CDR2 is FQNNGV. The CDR3 runs 13 residues. With 4 bases removed from V and 8 bases from J, the gap between germline ends came to 12 bases.

V usage is TRBV7-3 and J usage is TRBJ2-2; TRBD1 is a possible D gene (6 bases). In germline, CDR1 is SGHTA, CDR2 FQGTGA. V was clipped by 5 bases and J by 6 bases, with 19 bases between them. This CDR3 is 16 amino acids long. The CDR3 reads CASSPRPQGTAGELFF. The DNA of the CDR3 is TGTGCCAGCAGCCCCAGGCCCCAGGGGACCGCCGGGGAGCTGTTTTTT. Full variable domain (outside the CDR3, taken from reference TRBV7-3 and TRBJ2-2): GAGVSQTPSNKVTEKGKYVELRCDPISGHTALYWYRQSLGQGPEFLIYFQGTGAADDSGLPNDRFFAVRPEGSVSTLKIQRTERGDSAVYLCASSPRPQGTAGELFFGEGSRLTVL.

The gene calls are TRBV2 and TRBJ2-7; D perhaps matches TRBD1 (6 bases). V was cut by 2 bases and J by 2 bases, with 10 bases left in between. This CDR3 is 14 amino acids long. The germline gives CDR1 SNHLY, CDR2 FYNNEI. The CDR3 region is CASSERQAPYEQYF. CDR3 DNA sequence: TGTGCCAGCAGTGAAAGACAGGCCCCCTACGAGCAGTACTTC.

The chain carries TRBV28 and TRBJ1-3, with D tentatively TRBD1 (6 bases). Trimming removed 4 bases from V and 9 bases from J, with 13 bases in between. CDR3 length equals 13 residues. CDR1 and CDR2 from the germline V gene are MDHEN and SYDVKM. The CDR3 region is CASSSSQGSTIYF. The CDR3 DNA reads as TGTGCCAGCAGTTCCTCCCAGGGGAGCACCATATATTTT.

This clone was observed a single time. The CDR3 here is CASSGGTTYEQYF. CDR3 coding DNA: TGCGCCAGCAGCGGAGGAACCACCTACGAGCAGTACTTC. V usage is TRBV5-1 and J usage is TRBJ2-7, with D perhaps TRBD2 (5 bases). V shed 4 bases and J shed 2 bases, with 10 bases lying between them. CDR1 is SGHRS and CDR2 is YFSETQ in the germline V gene. CDR3 size: 13 residues.

J is TRBJ1-2 and V is TRBV12-3 or TRBV12-4; possible D gene TRBD1, 5 bases. This CDR3 spans 12 amino acids. V shed 6 bases and J shed 8 bases, with 13 bases lying between them. CDR3 DNA: TGTGCCAGCAGGACTCAGGGTGGAGGCTACACCTTC. Translating gives CASRTQGGGYTF.

The rearrangement joins TRBV3-1 (or the pseudogene TRBV3-2) to TRBJ1-1; D gene uncertain. The germline V gene encodes CDR1 LGHDT and CDR2 YNNKEL (reference sequence). The CDR3 contains 16 residues. Trimming took off 4 bases at V and 3 bases at J, with 18 bases between the two ends. The CDR3 protein is CASSRVFGEEDTEAFF. CDR3 nucleotide sequence: TGTGCCAGCAGCCGAGTCTTCGGGGAAGAAGACACTGAAGCTTTCTTT.